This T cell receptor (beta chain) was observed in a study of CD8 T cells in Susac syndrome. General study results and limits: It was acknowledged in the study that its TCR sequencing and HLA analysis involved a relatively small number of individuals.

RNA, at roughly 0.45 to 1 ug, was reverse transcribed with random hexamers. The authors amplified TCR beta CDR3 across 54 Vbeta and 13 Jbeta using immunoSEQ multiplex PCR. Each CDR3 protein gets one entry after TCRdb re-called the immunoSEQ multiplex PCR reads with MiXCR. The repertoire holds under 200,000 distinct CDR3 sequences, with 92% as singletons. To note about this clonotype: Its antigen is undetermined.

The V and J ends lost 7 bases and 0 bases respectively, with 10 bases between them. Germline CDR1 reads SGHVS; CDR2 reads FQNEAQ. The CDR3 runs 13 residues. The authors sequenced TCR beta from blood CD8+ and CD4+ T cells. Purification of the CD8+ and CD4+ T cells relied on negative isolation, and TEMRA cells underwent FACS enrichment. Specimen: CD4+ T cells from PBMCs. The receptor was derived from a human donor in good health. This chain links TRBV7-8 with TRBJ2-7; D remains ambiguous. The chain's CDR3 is CASKTGLSYEQYF. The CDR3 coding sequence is TGTGCCAGCAAAACCGGGCTCTCCTACGAGCAGTACTTC.